The 20 T cell receptor beta chains presented below share a single source sample, sequenced in a study of T cell repertoires in cytomegalovirus infection. TCRdb reprocessed the reads via MiXCR and lists one record per CDR3 protein. The sample lists about 260,000 distinct CDR3 sequences, around 8.7% occurring once. The sequenced sample consisted of PBMCs. The receptors derive from a human donor in good health (CMV status not recorded). Some clones in this sample may be carry-over from other donors' samples.

In its sample, this clonotype was seen a few times. This chain links TRBV9 with TRBJ2-5; 7 nucleotides agree with TRBD1. This CDR3 region has 15 residues. Germline CDR1 SGDLS, CDR2 YYNGEE. J gave up 0 bases and V 5 bases, and 7 bases lay outside the gene matches. CDR3 sequence reads: CASSAGTAYQETQYF. DNA for the CDR3: TGTGCCAGCAGTGCCGGGACAGCATACCAAGAGACCCAGTACTTC.

This clonotype has at least ten counts. The rearrangement joins TRBV7-3 to TRBJ1-1; 9 bases are shared with TRBD1. From germline, CDR1 is SGHTA and CDR2 FQGTGA. V shed 1 base and J 8 bases; nucleotides not matched to a gene: 5. The CDR3 is 14 residues long. DNA of the CDR3: TGTGCCAGCAGCTTAAACAGGGGGCGTTTCGAAGCTTTCTTT. Residues: CASSLNRGRFEAFF.

This sequence joins TRBV29-1 and TRBJ2-1; 14 bases align to TRBD2. Germline V CDR1 and CDR2: SQVTM, ANQGSEA. The CDR3 spans 14 residues. The trim removed 7 bases at V and 9 bases at J, leaving 8 bases unmatched. The CDR3 DNA is TGCAGCGCCGACCGACTAGCGGGGGGGGGTGAGCAGTTCTTC. Its protein product is CSADRLAGGGEQFF.

This clonotype was seen ten or more times. This chain links TRBV3-1 with TRBJ2-5; 10 bases align to TRBD1. The V gene end was trimmed by 3 bases and the J gene end by 1 base; junction bases not matched to a gene: 11. The CDR3 covers 18 residues. CDR1 is LGHDT and CDR2 is YNNKEL in the germline V gene (reference sequence). DNA of the CDR3: TGTGCCAGCAGCCACATCGCCCTTCGGACAGGGGGCCAAGAGACCCAGTACTTC. Protein product: CASSHIALRTGGQETQYF.

This clonotype has ten or more counts. The chain employs TRBV7-6 and TRBJ2-1; 7 bases line up with TRBD1. This CDR3 comprises 16 residues. V lost 2 bases, J lost 2 bases, and 6 bases stayed unmatched. The germline CDR1 and CDR2 sequences are SGHVS and FNYEAQ. In DNA, the CDR3 is TGTGCCAGCAGCTTACGACTCGGGACAGCCTACAATGAGCAGTTCTTC. Residues: CASSLRLGTAYNEQFF.

This clonotype was observed many times. A much more abundant neighbour one base away suggests this may be a read error. This chain joins TRBV7-3 and TRBJ1-2; possible D gene TRBD1, 5 bases. Germline assignment: CDR1 SGHTA and CDR2 FQGTGA. V lost 0 bases and J lost 3, with 5 bases in between. CDR3 length: 13 amino acids. DNA of the CDR3: TGTGCCAGCAGCTTAACACAGGACTATGGCTACACCTTC. This translates into CASSLTQDYGYTF.

There are many counts of this clonotype. The V and J genes are TRBV7-2 and TRBJ2-6; no definite D call. Trimming stripped 5 bases from V and 0 bases from J, with 5 bases between. This CDR3 is built from 14 residues. In germline, CDR1 is SGHTA, CDR2 FQGNSA. CDR3 nucleotides: TGTGCCAGCAGCCACGCCTCTGGGGCCAACGTCCTGACTTTC. Translating it yields CASSHASGANVLTF.

This chain joins TRBV28 and TRBJ2-1; no firm D call. Trimming shortened V by 3 bases and J by 10 bases, and 10 bases separated the two germline ends. The CDR3 contains 12 residues. In germline, CDR1 is MDHEN, CDR2 SYDVKM. This CDR3 reads CASSLKGFEQFF. Here the CDR3 DNA reads TGTGCCAGCAGTTTGAAAGGGTTCGAGCAGTTCTTC. The variable domain in full, with the rest retrieved from reference TRBV28 and TRBJ2-1, is DVKVTQSSRYLVKRTGEKVFLECVQDMDHENMFWYRQDPGLGLRLIYFSYDVKMKEKGDIPEGYSVSREKKERFSLILESASTNQTSMYLCASSLKGFEQFFGPGTRLTVL.

The chain is built from TRBV20-1 and TRBJ2-1, with a tentative D call TRBD2 (6 bases). Germline-derived CDR1 and CDR2 are DFQATT and SNEGSKA (reference sequence). The CDR3 totals 13 residues. V was trimmed by 3 bases and J by 0 bases, leaving 6 bases between them. CDR3 DNA: TGCAGTGCTAGCGGGAGCTCCTACAATGAGCAGTTCTTC. Translating gives CSASGSSYNEQFF.

This clonotype appeared many times. The gene calls are TRBV7-2 and TRBJ1-1, with TRBD1 as a possible D gene (5 bases). The CDR3 spans 16 residues. Trimming cost V 5 bases and J 2 bases, with 18 bases left between them. The germline V gene has CDR1 SGHTA and CDR2 FQGNSA. CDR3 loop: CASSSRAGNSNTEAFF. CDR3 coding DNA: TGTGCCAGCAGCAGTCGGGCAGGGAACTCAAACACTGAAGCTTTCTTT.

This clonotype was counted many times. This rearrangement joins TRBV7-3 to TRBJ1-3, with no clear D. With 2 bases removed from V and 0 bases from J, the gap between germline ends came to 11 bases. This CDR3 is 16 amino acids long. Germline values: CDR1 SGHTA, CDR2 FQGTGA. CDR3 in amino acids: CASSLGVGFSGNTIYF. CDR3 coding DNA: TGTGCCAGCAGCTTAGGGGTTGGCTTCTCTGGAAACACCATATATTTT.

This clonotype occurred many times. The rearrangement uses TRBV6-6 and TRBJ1-5; D might be TRBD1 (6 bases). CDR1 is MNHNY and CDR2 is SVGAGI in the germline V gene (reference sequence). This CDR3 region has 16 residues. The V end lost 7 bases, the J end lost 5 bases, and 21 bases lay between the germline ends. CDR3 in amino acids: CASKPQQGAGDQPQHF. In DNA, the CDR3 is TGTGCCAGCAAGCCTCAACAGGGAGCGGGGGATCAGCCCCAGCATTTT.

This clonotype has more than one count but fewer than ten. The chain carries TRBV6-5 and TRBJ1-1; 8 nucleotides align to TRBD1. In germline, CDR1 is MNHEY, CDR2 SVGAGI. V dropped 2 bases and J dropped 6; count of bases not matched to a gene: 8. The CDR3 covers 15 residues. The CDR3 sequence: CASSYTGTGIAEAFF. CDR3 in DNA: TGTGCCAGCAGTTACACCGGGACAGGTATCGCTGAAGCTTTCTTT.

The sample holds many counts of this clonotype. The rearrangement links TRBV6-2 or TRBV6-3 to TRBJ1-2, with D possibly being TRBD1 (5 bases). Trimming cost V 7 bases and J 5 bases, with 17 bases left between them. The V gene's germline CDR1 is MNHEY and CDR2 SVGEGT. The CDR3 totals 14 residues. The CDR3 region is CASIRRDSGYGYTF. Here the CDR3 DNA reads TGTGCCAGCATCCGACGGGACTCCGGGTATGGCTACACCTTC.

This clonotype has a count of ten or more. The chain carries TRBV5-4 and TRBJ1-2; the match to TRBD1 covers 7 bases. The V segment lost 4 bases and the J segment 8 bases; nucleotides outside the gene matches: 17. The CDR3 covers 16 residues. Per the germline V gene, CDR1 is SGHNT and CDR2 is YYREEE (reference sequence). The CDR3 DNA reads as TGTGCCAGCAGCCACCACTCCAAGGACAGGACTGGAGGCTACACCTTC. It specifies CASSHHSKDRTGGYTF.

The gene calls are TRBV20-1 and TRBJ2-1, with TRBD2 matching over 9 bases. The length of the CDR3 is 14 residues. The junction had 7 bases not matched to a gene; V was cut back by 3 bases and J by 7 bases. In germline, CDR1 is DFQATT, CDR2 SNEGSKA (reference sequence). CDR3 sequence reads: CSASDLAGSNEQFF. CDR3 in DNA: TGCAGTGCTAGTGACCTAGCGGGAAGTAATGAGCAGTTCTTC.

The chain couples TRBV2 to TRBJ2-3; D is uncertain. Trimming shortened V by 8 bases and J by 0 bases, and 6 bases separated the two germline ends. Germline CDR1 and CDR2: SNHLY and FYNNEI. The CDR3 consists of 12 residues. The CDR3 coding sequence is TGTGCCAGCGCCACTAGCACAGATACGCAGTATTTT. It specifies CASATSTDTQYF. Full variable domain (remainder filled in from reference TRBV2 and TRBJ2-3): EPEVTQTPSHQVTQMGQEVILRCVPISNHLYFYWYRQILGQKVEFLVSFYNNEISEKSEIFDDQFSVERPDGSNFTLKIRSTKLEDSAMYFCASATSTDTQYFGPGTRLTVL.

This clonotype has a count of ten or more. Written as DNA, the CDR3 is TGTGCCAGCAGCCGAGATGGGCAGTGGAATCAGCCCCAGCATTTT. Its translation is CASSRDGQWNQPQHF. This chain connects TRBV7-2 to TRBJ1-5, with D unresolved. Per the germline V gene, CDR1 is SGHTA and CDR2 is FQGNSA. There are 15 residues in the CDR3. Trimming stripped 5 bases from V and 4 bases from J, with 15 bases between.

In this sample, this clonotype turned up once. The V gene is TRBV19, the J gene TRBJ2-1; TRBD1 aligns across 8 bases. Germline-derived CDR1 and CDR2 are LNHDA and SQIVND (reference sequence). The CDR3 covers 15 residues. V lost 6 bases, J lost 3 bases, and 7 bases stayed unmatched. CDR3 nucleotide sequence: TGTGCCAGTAGGGAACAGGGGGGCAGCTACAATGAGCAGTTCTTC. It is translated as CASREQGGSYNEQFF. The full variable domain, in which reference TRBV19 and TRBJ2-1 provide the parts outside the CDR3, is DGGITQSPKYLFRKEGQNVTLSCEQNLNHDAMYWYRQDPGQGLRLIYYSQIVNDFQKGDIAEGYSVSREKKESFPLTVTSAQKNPTAFYLCASREQGGSYNEQFFGPGTRLTVL.

This clonotype was recorded at least ten times. The chain joins TRBV11-2 to TRBJ2-5, with 8 nucleotides matching TRBD1. The CDR3 spans 15 residues. V was clipped by 3 bases and J by 1 base; unmatched bases: 4. In germline, CDR1 is SGHAT, CDR2 FQNNGV. CDR3 protein: CASSFAGQVQETQYF. DNA of the CDR3: TGTGCCAGCAGCTTCGCGGGACAGGTCCAAGAGACCCAGTACTTC.